The entry below describes one TCR beta chain. The antigen is unknown. Amplification of TCR beta used genomic DNA extracted from peripheral blood. Multiplex touch-down PCR with TRB-A/B primers amplified rearranged V-D-J TRB sequences. Each CDR3 protein gets one entry after TCRdb re-called the multiplex PCR reads with MiXCR. Here the sample spans roughly 7,000 distinct CDR3 sequences, 35% to 45% being singletons. The sample originates from a study of T cell repertoires in aging, cancer and after chemotherapy. Study overall: The whole study produced a dataset of roughly 8.8 million TCR reads. Broader study findings: In each cancer cohort, median generation probability increased across chemotherapy, suggesting thymic output rebounded. Loss of evenness, beyond lost richness, contributed to age-related TCR diversity decline in cancer patients. No conclusions about immunological memory after chemotherapy can be drawn from the repertoire data.

The sample taken for sequencing was blood. This receptor was taken from a human donor in good health.

CDR3 amino acids: CASSSFRDRGRGGNNEQFF. The CDR3, as DNA: TGTGCCAGCAGTTCCTTCCGGGACAGGGGGCGAGGTGGGAACAATGAGCAGTTCTTC. J is TRBJ2-1 and V is TRBV6-5; 12 bases match TRBD1. This CDR3 spans 19 amino acids. J lost 5 bases, V lost 4 bases, and 15 bases had no gene match. The germline V gene encodes CDR1 MNHEY and CDR2 SVGAGI.